This TCR beta chain was sequenced during a study of blood T cell repertoires in COVID-19. Across the study: From the United States, Italy and Spain came samples of acute and convalescent COVID-19. The analysed material was cDNA or gDNA that came from T cells, B-cell-depleted T cells, or PBMCs.

As originally analysed: Amplification of reference gene primers was used by the study to estimate nucleated cell counts. Repertoires were generated with immunoSEQ multiplex PCR, while TCRdb's copy carries only in-frame clones and drops some. From that table come the V and J calls and clone size; the DNA was used to work out D and trimming. The table shows roughly 80,000 clones, with around 83% occurring only once. The TCR originated in an older woman with acute or convalescent COVID-19. Sequencing was done on a sample of peripheral blood.

CDR3 DNA sequence: TGTGCCAGCAGCCCGCGGACAGGGGGCACTGAAGCTTTCTTT. It codes for CASSPRTGGTEAFF. The V and J genes are TRBV3-1 (or the pseudogene TRBV3-2) and TRBJ1-1, with 10 bases matching TRBD1. The CDR3 totals 14 residues. The ends lost 4 bases at V and 4 bases at J; junction bases unmatched: 3. Germline V gives CDR1 LGHDT, CDR2 YNNKEL (reference sequence).